The T cell receptor (beta chain) described here comes from a study of T cell responses to AZD1222 COVID-19 vaccine. Study-wide results and limits: The sample set comprised mostly white British donors with more females, and clonal diversity was possibly underestimated. The study sampled repertoires only after the peak T cell response.

The germline CDR1 and CDR2 sequences are SGHDN and FVKESK. The CDR3 contains 14 residues. The V gene end was trimmed by 5 bases and the J gene end by 1 base; junction bases not matched to a gene: 0. The assay was immunoSEQ multiplex PCR, and TCRdb's table has in-frame clones only and misses some. Among roughly 66,000 clones listed, 80% to 85% were seen once. As for this clone: Its antigen remains unidentified.

V usage is TRBV14 and J usage is TRBJ1-3; TRBD1 matches 9 bases. The input for sequencing was peripheral blood, taken on day 0 of AZD1222 vaccination. The TCR originated in an adult in good health. CDR3 sequence (DNA): TGTGCCAGCAGCGGGACAGGGTCTGGAAACACCATATATTTT. It encodes CASSGTGSGNTIYF.